One and the same sample provided the 7 T cell receptor beta chains below, sequenced in a study of regulatory T cells in long-lasting Graves disease (dated by TCRdb to 2020 to 2022). The library was built by means of multiplex PCR. TCRdb records Illumina HiSeq 4000 as the sequencer. To build TCR beta libraries, CDR3 regions were amplified by Arm-PCR using iRepertoire HTBI primers. In-frame beta chains were kept once TCRdb had trimmed the public reads at Q25 with fastp and called clones with MiXCR. Rows with a matching CDR3 protein are joined into one entry that keeps the most common DNA and genes. The sample yields fewer than 500,000 distinct CDR3 sequences; 15% to 20% were counted once. Less than 15% of the sample lies in the top ten. The sample's time point label, in plain terms: newly diagnosed GD, antithyroid drugs for less than 3 months. RNA was extracted from PBMCs in TRIzol for both TCR sequencing and RNA sequencing.

The same data also contributed to another study, on T cells in Graves' hyperthyroidism and ophthalmopathy.

The input for sequencing was peripheral blood mononuclear cells (PBMCs), taken at new diagnosis, from a patient treated with antithyroid drugs. These TCRs come from a man aged 40-50 years with Graves disease. Donor details come from another sample of the same person, matched by shared clones.

This clonotype was counted only a few times. The V call is TRBV7-9, the J call TRBJ1-2; 8 nucleotides match TRBD1. The CDR3 has 15 residues. CDR1 and CDR2 (germline): SEHNR, FQNEAQ (reference sequence). V shed 4 bases and J 13 bases; nucleotides not matched to a gene: 17. The CDR3 DNA reads TGTGCCAGCAGCTCGCTCCAGGGTGCGCAGGGGGCTTTCACCTTC. It translates to CASSSLQGAQGAFTF.

The rearrangement links TRBV20-1 to TRBJ2-5; 10 positions match TRBD2. Germline V gene data show CDR1 as DFQATT and CDR2 as SNEGSKA (reference sequence). J gave up 0 bases and V 5 bases, and 0 bases lay outside the gene matches. The CDR3 covers 13 residues. CDR3 protein: CSALAGDQETQYF. The CDR3 DNA reads TGCAGTGCTCTAGCGGGGGACCAAGAGACCCAGTACTTC.

This clonotype came up many times. The chain recombines TRBV20-1 with TRBJ2-1; tentatively, D is TRBD1 (6 bases). The germline V gene encodes CDR1 DFQATT and CDR2 SNEGSKA (reference sequence). Trimming pared 2 bases from V and 8 bases from J, leaving 13 bases between. CDR3 length: 13 amino acids. The CDR3 DNA reads TGCAGTGCTAGAACCTCGCACAGGGATGAGCAGTTCTTC. Translation gives CSARTSHRDEQFF.

The chain links TRBV10-3 to TRBJ2-2; possibly TRBD2 for D (6 bases). Trimming pared 9 bases from V and 5 bases from J, leaving 19 bases between. Germline assignment: CDR1 ENHRY and CDR2 SYGVKD. The CDR3 is 15 amino acids. The CDR3 DNA follows: TGTGCCATAAGCATAGAGGGAGGAGGTACCGGGGAGCTGTTTTTT. It encodes CAISIEGGGTGELFF.

The chain combines TRBV7-8 with TRBJ2-3; 7 bases align to TRBD2. The tail of the sequence fits TRBJ2-1 better, so the J call may be wrong. The CDR3 covers 15 residues. Germline CDR1 reads SGHVS; CDR2 reads FQNEAQ. Written as DNA, the CDR3 is TGTGCCAGCAGCCCCGGGGCTAGCGGAAACAATGAGCAGTTCTTC. This codes for CASSPGASGNNEQFF.

This clonotype appeared a few times. The chain carries TRBV9 and TRBJ2-1; 8 nucleotides align to TRBD1. V lost 2 bases to trimming and J lost 7 bases; unmatched junction nucleotides: 11. This CDR3 comprises 16 residues. Germline-derived CDR1 and CDR2 are SGDLS and YYNGEE. This chain's CDR3 is CASSVRGGQGSNEQFF. CDR3 nucleotide sequence: TGTGCCAGCAGCGTCAGGGGTGGACAGGGTAGTAATGAGCAGTTCTTC.

This clonotype occurred many times. The chain employs TRBV24-1 and TRBJ2-5; 8 positions match TRBD2. The trim removed 9 bases at V and 5 bases at J, leaving 10 bases unmatched. Germline-derived CDR1 and CDR2 are KGHDR and SFDVKD. This CDR3 comprises 14 residues. CDR3 in amino acids: CATADSGTLETQYF. The CDR3 DNA sequence: TGTGCCACCGCAGATAGCGGGACTTTGGAGACCCAGTACTTC.